This T cell receptor beta chain was sequenced during a study of T cells in Graves' hyperthyroidism and ophthalmopathy (dated by TCRdb to between 2018 and 2021). For context, the study as a whole: Peripheral blood samples were taken at the time of initial diagnosis, prior to any treatment. A discovery cohort of around 100 patients, about 44 with Graves' ophthalmopathy and 55 to 65 with stable Graves' hyperthyroidism, was used to find distinguishing TCR V-J signatures. Whether ophthalmopathy could be predicted prospectively was tested in an independent validation cohort made up of 18 to 20 hyperthyroidism patients plus 17 patients who later progressed to ophthalmopathy. The 100 discovery patients were randomly split 7:3 into training and test sets. Thyroid tissue and blood T-cell repertoires from more than five Graves' hyperthyroidism patients were also compared in the study. After sampling, hyperthyroidism patients received methimazole starting at 30 mg daily, and ophthalmopathy patients received high-dose intravenous methylprednisolone. The paper describes TCR Vbeta CDR3 sequencing of more than 120 peripheral blood samples, made up of some 42 ophthalmopathy patients, 70 to 75 hyperthyroidism patients and some 17 progressor patients. Overall study results and their limits: A model built on a 13 V-J signature distinguished ophthalmopathy from stable hyperthyroidism, reaching around 87% sensitivity and around 81% specificity in cross-validation and 80%/75% in testing. Sample size was not statistically predetermined, and investigators were not blinded to group allocation. During validation, the model predicted progression to ophthalmopathy a median of approximately 6 months ahead of onset, with more than 60% sensitivity and around 73% specificity. Most expanded thyroid clonotypes (frequency above 0.001) were also detected in blood, suggesting blood repertoires may reflect thyroid immune responses.

Reading from cysteine to phenylalanine, the CDR3 counts 12 amino acids. CDR3 DNA is the only sequence kept; it has 36 bases, read in frame from the first base. Relative to germline, V is 5 bases shorter and J is 5 bases shorter, with 10 bases between their ends. From a lookup of the germline V gene, CDR1 and CDR2 are MNHNS and SASEGT. Moderately to severely active disease, a Clinical Activity Score of at least 3, a NOSPECS grade of at least 4, and a duration under 3 months were present in ophthalmopathy patients. The study excluded patients with uncontrolled infections, other autoimmune diseases, pregnancy or lactation. Diagnoses were established on the basis of clinical symptoms, serum thyroxine and TRAb, thyroid ultrasound, and orbital computed tomography. PBMCs were separated from roughly 10 ml of fresh peripheral blood using Ficoll-Paque density gradient centrifugation. Total RNA was extracted using Trizol reagent, and RNA quality was assessed on an Agilent 2100 Bioanalyzer.

This clonotype was seen only a few times. Its antigen is not yet known. Base-call qualities are not available, and no considerably larger clone is one nucleotide away. The TCR beta CDR3 regions were amplified from RNA transcripts. The TCR CDR3 was subjected to a first round of RT-PCR using the HTBI primer set and the Qiagen OneStep RT-PCR kit. The libraries were constructed in a second round of multiplex PCR and then size-selected and purified. Libraries were sequenced paired-end with 100 bp reads on an Illumina HiSeq2000. The paper's data handling went like this. SOAPnuke was used to process the raw data, throwing out any read that contained adapters or uncalled bases, had a mean Phred below 15, or lacked an exact constant-primer or identifier match. High-quality paired reads were merged with COPE v1.2.5, and unique nucleotide sequences were defined as clonotypes. MiTCR v1.1 was used to align clonotypes to the IMGT TRBV, TRBD and TRBJ reference segments. The analysis was restricted to V-J combinations with a frequency above 0.0001, which together covered about 99% of the repertoires. The TCS score was defined as the ratio of F50 (clonal expansion) to E x V (chaos), calculated using BLOSUM62-based TCRdist between CDR3 peptides within each V-J. Welch's t-statistics and random forest reduced roughly 500 V-J features to 13, which were used in a naive Bayes classifier (R e1071). The public reads were reprocessed in TCRdb via fastp at Q25 and MiXCR, keeping in-frame beta chains. Every CDR3 protein is listed once, alongside the most common genes and DNA of its rows. The V and J calls, along with clone size, are taken from TCRdb and not from the paper's own processing. This sample lists some 490,000 distinct CDR3 sequences; around 15% were detected once. The ten largest clones capture over 25% of the sample.

This TCR came from a young woman with Graves' ophthalmopathy. The sequence links TRBV6-1 to TRBJ2-7, with the D segment identity uncertain. Sequencing used blood. This receptor carries the CDR3 CASSYFGDEQYF. The nucleotides are TGTGCCAGCAGTTACTTTGGGGACGAGCAGTACTTC.